These 32 T cell receptor beta chains were sequenced from one sample in a study of Tregs in tolerant kidney transplant recipients. This table comes from immunoSEQ multiplex PCR, and its TCRdb copy is limited to in-frame clones, with some not included. The sample holds approximately 260,000 clones; about 86% are singletons and the top ten take less than 0.75%. The specimen sequenced was CD4+ T cells from blood. These receptors originate from a human donor in good health.

The V and J genes are TRBV11-3 and TRBJ1-1; D gene ambiguous. Germline V lookup: CDR1 SGHNT, CDR2 YENEEA. The CDR3 is made up of 13 amino acids. V lost 5 bases, J lost 2 bases, and 9 bases lay in between. CDR3 protein: CASSAGRNTEAFF. For the CDR3, the DNA is TGTGCCAGCAGCGCCGGGAGAAACACTGAAGCTTTCTTT.

V usage is TRBV6-1 and J usage is TRBJ2-7; 9 bases fit TRBD1. V gave up 0 bases and J gave up 4 bases; unmatched junction bases: 4. The CDR3 is made up of 15 amino acids. The germline CDR1 and CDR2 sequences are MNHNS and SASEGT. CDR3 nucleotides: TGTGCCAGCAGTGAAGCCGGGACAGGGTCGTACGAGCAGTACTTC. Translating it yields CASSEAGTGSYEQYF.

The DNA of the CDR3 is TGTGCCAGCAGCCAAGAGGCGGGGAATCCTCTGGGAGAGCAGTACTTC. This translates into CASSQEAGNPLGEQYF. The chain uses TRBV4-2 and TRBJ2-7; possibly TRBD2 for D (6 bases). This CDR3 comprises 16 residues. Per germline, CDR1 LGHNA and CDR2 YNFKEQ. Trimming took 0 bases from V and 7 from J, leaving 19 bases between them.

This chain links TRBV29-1 with TRBJ2-7; D is unresolved. V lost 2 bases and J 6 bases, leaving 8 bases between the germline ends. CDR1 is SQVTM, CDR2 ANQGSEA, per germline. The CDR3 consists of 11 residues. This CDR3 reads CSVETGLEQYF. The DNA for the CDR3 is TGCAGCGTTGAAACCGGGCTCGAGCAGTACTTC.

V is TRBV6-5 and J is TRBJ2-5; 9 nucleotides line up with TRBD1. The CDR3 runs to 14 residues. In germline, CDR1 is MNHEY, CDR2 SVGAGI. The junction had 5 bases not matched to a gene; V was cut back by 6 bases and J by 3 bases. CDR3 residues: CASRKQGAKETQYF. CDR3 nucleotide sequence: TGTGCCAGCAGGAAACAGGGGGCGAAAGAGACCCAGTACTTC.

This clone appeared a single time. The chain recombines TRBV7-9 with TRBJ1-2, with a tentative D call TRBD1 (5 bases). The CDR3 is 12 amino acids. Per germline, CDR1 SEHNR and CDR2 FQNEAQ (reference sequence). With 6 bases removed from V and 5 bases from J, the gap between germline ends came to 10 bases. For the CDR3, the DNA is TGTGCCAGCAGACCCGGGGGGTATGGCTACACCTTC. This encodes CASRPGGYGYTF. The full variable domain, its missing parts supplied by reference TRBV7-9 and TRBJ1-2, is DTGVSQNPRHKITKRGQNVTFRCDPISEHNRLYWYRQTLGQGPEFLTYFQNEAQLEKSRLLSDRFSAERPKGSFSTLEIQRTEQGDSAMYLCASRPGGYGYTFGSGTRLTVV.

V is TRBV20-1 and J is TRBJ1-1, with unresolved D. Germline assignment: CDR1 DFQATT and CDR2 SNEGSKA (reference sequence). The length of the CDR3 is 11 residues. Trimming removed 7 bases at V and 0 bases at J, with 6 bases between. This CDR3 is CSELMNTEAFF. The CDR3 DNA is TGCAGTGAACTGATGAACACTGAAGCTTTCTTT.

The chain carries TRBV5-1 and TRBJ2-1; D remains ambiguous. There are 17 residues in the CDR3. V dropped 0 bases and J dropped 1 base, with 14 bases sitting between them. The germline gives CDR1 SGHRS, CDR2 YFSETQ. The CDR3: CASSLDPRTSSYNEQFF. CDR3 DNA: TGCGCCAGCAGCTTGGATCCGCGGACCTCTTCCTACAATGAGCAGTTCTTC.

This chain links TRBV18 with TRBJ2-3, with 11 bases identical to TRBD2. Trimming at V came to 5 bases and at J to 7 bases, leaving 14 bases not matched to a gene. This CDR3 is built from 17 residues. Germline loops: CDR1 KGHSH, CDR2 LQKENI. The CDR3 DNA reads TGTGCCAGCTCATCCCCGGGACTAGCGGACCCGGAGAATACGCAGTATTTT. Its translation: CASSSPGLADPENTQYF.

J is TRBJ2-1 and V is TRBV29-1; a weak D match, TRBD1 (6 bases). CDR1 is SQVTM, CDR2 ANQGSEA, per germline. This CDR3 contains 13 residues. V was clipped by 3 bases and J by 6 bases, with 12 bases between them. CDR3 sequence reads: CSVDRQGFNEQFF. CDR3 coding DNA: TGCAGCGTTGATAGGCAGGGGTTCAATGAGCAGTTCTTC.

V is TRBV6-5 and J is TRBJ2-1, with 11 positions matching TRBD2. CDR1 MNHEY and CDR2 SVGAGI come from the germline V gene. Losses at the gene ends were 6 bases for V and 4 bases for J; bases not matched to a gene: 2. This CDR3 spans 14 amino acids. In nucleotides, the CDR3 is TGTGCCAGCAGCACTAGCGGGAGATACAATGAGCAGTTCTTC. Translating it yields CASSTSGRYNEQFF.

The CDR3 loop is CASKVEDLNTEAFF. The CDR3 DNA reads TGTGCCAGCAAAGTGGAGGATCTGAACACTGAAGCTTTCTTT. The genes are TRBV2 and TRBJ1-1; D is ambiguous. CDR1 is SNHLY and CDR2 is FYNNEI in the germline V gene. The CDR3 covers 14 residues. V was trimmed by 7 bases and J by 0 bases, leaving 12 bases between them.

The chain joins TRBV6-1 to TRBJ2-2, with TRBD2 identical over 12 bases. The CDR3 is 18 amino acids. CDR1 is MNHNS and CDR2 is SASEGT in the germline V gene. Trimming cost V 4 bases and J 5 bases; bases outside gene matches: 11. CDR3 coding DNA: TGTGCCAGCAGTGCCCGACTAGCGGGAGCGATGGGTACCGGGGAGCTGTTTTTT. It translates to CASSARLAGAMGTGELFF.

The gene calls are TRBV4-3 and TRBJ2-7, with a tentative D call TRBD2 (6 bases). V lost 2 bases and J 0 bases, leaving 8 bases between the germline ends. This CDR3 is 14 amino acids long. Germline lookup yields CDR1 LGHNA and CDR2 YSLEER. Written as DNA, the CDR3 is TGCGCCAGCAGCCAACCCGGGGGCTCCTACGAGCAGTACTTC. As protein: CASSQPGGSYEQYF.

This chain joins TRBV6-1 and TRBJ2-1, with TRBD2 matching 9 bases. The germline V gene encodes CDR1 MNHNS and CDR2 SASEGT. V lost 6 bases and J lost 4; bases outside the gene matches: 4. The CDR3 is 14 residues long. The CDR3 here is CASRPTSGYNEQFF. DNA for the CDR3: TGTGCCAGCAGGCCGACTAGCGGATACAATGAGCAGTTCTTC.

This clone has only one observation. The rearrangement joins TRBV7-9 to TRBJ1-5; 7 bases map to TRBD1. This CDR3 comprises 15 residues. The germline V gene has CDR1 SEHNR and CDR2 FQNEAQ (reference sequence). The ends lost 3 bases at V and 0 bases at J; junction bases unmatched: 2. CDR3 sequence: CASSLTGISNQPQHF. The CDR3 DNA is TGTGCCAGCAGCTTGACAGGGATTAGCAATCAGCCCCAGCATTTT.

The rearrangement links TRBV7-9 to TRBJ1-1; 7 positions match TRBD1. V was pared by 6 bases and J by 4 bases, with 5 bases of the junction left unmatched. There are 13 residues in the CDR3. The germline V gene encodes CDR1 SEHNR and CDR2 FQNEAQ (reference sequence). The DNA of the CDR3 is TGTGCCAGCAGTACAGGGGTTGTCACTGAAGCTTTCTTT. Protein product: CASSTGVVTEAFF.

This chain's CDR3 is CASSLVPGGTNTEAFF. CDR3 DNA sequence: TGCGCCAGCAGCTTGGTGCCAGGGGGCACGAACACTGAAGCTTTCTTT. The J gene is TRBJ1-1, the V gene TRBV5-1; TRBD1 matches 8 bases. CDR3 length: 16 amino acids. Looked up from germline, CDR1 is SGHRS and CDR2 is YFSETQ. V lost 0 bases, J lost 1 base, and 5 bases stayed unmatched.

This chain joins TRBV7-6 and TRBJ1-1, with 7 bases that match TRBD1. Germline assignment: CDR1 SGHVS and CDR2 FNYEAQ. The trim removed 1 base at V and 5 bases at J, leaving 4 bases unmatched. The CDR3 is 14 amino acids. CDR3 protein: CASSLDRGSTEAFF. The CDR3 DNA is TGTGCCAGCAGCTTAGACAGGGGCTCAACTGAAGCTTTCTTT.

The V gene is TRBV19, the J gene TRBJ1-5, with D possibly matching TRBD1 (5 bases). The CDR3 has 15 residues. Between the trimmed V and J ends, which lost 7 bases and 5 bases, there was a span of 18 bases. Germline V lookup: CDR1 LNHDA, CDR2 SQIVND (reference sequence). The CDR3 reads CASTRGGGSDQPQHF. As DNA, the CDR3 is TGTGCCAGTACCCGGGGCGGCGGATCTGATCAGCCCCAGCATTTT.

This clone was seen only a few times. Other nucleotide sequences in the sample specify the same CDR3. V usage is TRBV19 and J usage is TRBJ2-7; 8 nucleotides line up with TRBD1. This CDR3 has 15 residues. After removal of 6 bases from V and 0 bases from J, the junction contained 7 bases not matched to a gene. The germline V gene has CDR1 LNHDA and CDR2 SQIVND (reference sequence). CDR3 DNA: TGTGCCAGTAGCCCCGGGACAGGTGGCTCCTACGAGCAGTACTTC. Amino acids: CASSPGTGGSYEQYF.

The chain links TRBV4-1 to TRBJ1-4; D gene ambiguous. V was clipped by 1 base and J by 4 bases, with 10 bases between them. Germline lookup yields CDR1 MGHRA and CDR2 YSYEKL. This CDR3 region has 15 residues. CDR3 loop: CASSQGPRVNEKLFF. DNA for the CDR3: TGCGCCAGCAGCCAAGGGCCCCGAGTTAATGAAAAACTGTTTTTT.

The chain recombines TRBV5-1 with TRBJ2-6, with D possibly TRBD1 on 6 matching bases. CDR1 and CDR2 from the germline V gene are SGHRS and YFSETQ. The CDR3 has 19 amino acids. V lost 4 bases, J lost 0 bases, and 20 bases lay in between. The CDR3 region has the DNA TGCGCCAGCAGCCTCCTAAAGACAGGAGGTTTCTCTGGGGCCAACGTCCTGACTTTC. It encodes CASSLLKTGGFSGANVLTF.

The chain employs TRBV4-1 and TRBJ2-4, with TRBD1 matching 7 bases. CDR1 MGHRA and CDR2 YSYEKL come from the germline V gene. V lost 1 base to trimming and J lost 6 bases; unmatched junction nucleotides: 6. This CDR3 contains 15 residues. As DNA, the CDR3 is TGCGCCAGCAGCCAAGGGACAGGAGGTGGAAACATTCAGTACTTC. Amino acid sequence: CASSQGTGGGNIQYF.

The rearrangement uses TRBV7-2 and TRBJ2-1, with 15 bases fitting TRBD2. The germline V gene encodes CDR1 SGHTA and CDR2 FQGNSA. V was pared by 6 bases and J by 8 bases, with 5 bases of the junction left unmatched. This CDR3 comprises 15 residues. The CDR3 loop reads CASRKGLAGGHEQFF. The CDR3 coding sequence is TGTGCCAGCAGGAAGGGACTAGCGGGGGGCCATGAGCAGTTCTTC.

This clone came up a few times. V gene TRBV10-3 combines with J gene TRBJ2-7; D remains unclear. Trimming left V 7 bases short and J 0 bases short, with 19 bases between. The CDR3 spans 16 residues. Germline-derived CDR1 and CDR2 are ENHRY and SYGVKD. In DNA, the CDR3 is TGTGCCATCAAGGCCAGCATAAGGGTCGGCTCCTACGAGCAGTACTTC. Translation: CAIKASIRVGSYEQYF.

The rearrangement joins TRBV10-1 to TRBJ2-5; tentative D call: TRBD1 (6 bases). V was cut by 2 bases and J by 1 base, with 8 bases left in between. The length of the CDR3 is 14 residues. Per the germline V gene, CDR1 is WNHNN and CDR2 is SYGVQD (reference sequence). CDR3 sequence reads: CASSEGTTQETQYF. DNA for the CDR3: TGCGCCAGCAGTGAGGGGACAACCCAAGAGACCCAGTACTTC.

This sequence joins TRBV6-6 and TRBJ2-7; TRBD1 might be the D (5 bases). There are 14 residues in the CDR3. V was shortened by 7 bases and J by 0 bases, with 13 bases between the two germline ends. Germline assignment: CDR1 MNHNY and CDR2 SVGAGI (reference sequence). The chain's CDR3 is CASNSQGASYEQYF. The CDR3 DNA reads TGTGCCAGCAATTCCCAGGGCGCCTCCTACGAGCAGTACTTC.

This chain's CDR3 is CATRRPPDTQYF. The CDR3 DNA reads as TGTGCCACCCGGAGGCCCCCAGATACGCAGTATTTT. V and J are TRBV6-5 and TRBJ2-3, with D possibly TRBD2 on 5 matching bases. In germline, CDR1 is MNHEY, CDR2 SVGAGI. The CDR3 is made up of 12 amino acids. Trimming pared 10 bases from V and 4 bases from J, leaving 12 bases between.

J is TRBJ2-3 and V is TRBV6-1; possible D gene TRBD1, 6 bases. The germline V gene encodes CDR1 MNHNS and CDR2 SASEGT. The CDR3 is 14 residues long. V was shortened by 0 bases and J by 7 bases, with 11 bases between the two germline ends. The CDR3 reads CASSEATGRNTQYF. CDR3 nucleotide sequence: TGTGCCAGCAGTGAAGCAACAGGGCGGAATACGCAGTATTTT.

The chain recombines TRBV27 with TRBJ2-1; possibly TRBD1 for D (5 bases). Trimming removed 5 bases at V and 0 bases at J, with 14 bases between. The germline CDR1 and CDR2 sequences are MNHEY and SMNVEV (reference sequence). CDR3 length: 16 amino acids. Written as DNA, the CDR3 is TGTGCCAGCAGTACGGAAGCAGGGCGCTCCTACAATGAGCAGTTCTTC. Its translation: CASSTEAGRSYNEQFF.

CDR3 sequence (DNA): TGCGCCAGCAGTGGGACAGGGAGTGGGGATACGCAGTATTTT. This translates into CASSGTGSGDTQYF. V is TRBV10-1 and J is TRBJ2-3; TRBD1 aligns across 8 bases. V gave up 4 bases and J gave up 6 bases; unmatched junction bases: 6. Germline CDR1 reads WNHNN; CDR2 reads SYGVQD (reference sequence). This CDR3 has 14 residues.